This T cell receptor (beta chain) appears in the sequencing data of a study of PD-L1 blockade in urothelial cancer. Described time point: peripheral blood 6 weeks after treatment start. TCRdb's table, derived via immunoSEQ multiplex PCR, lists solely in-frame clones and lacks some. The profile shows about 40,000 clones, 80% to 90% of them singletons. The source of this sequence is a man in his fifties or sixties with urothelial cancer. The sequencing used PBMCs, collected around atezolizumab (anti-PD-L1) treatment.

Here the CDR3 DNA reads TGCAGCGTTGAAGTAGGGAGGCGGGAGCTGTTTTTT. This translates into CSVEVGRRELFF. The rearrangement links TRBV29-1 to TRBJ2-2, with D perhaps TRBD2 (6 bases). The CDR3 loop spans 12 amino acids. V lost 1 base and J 9 bases, leaving 9 bases between the germline ends. Germline lookup yields CDR1 SQVTM and CDR2 ANQGSEA.